This T cell receptor beta chain is drawn from a study of T-cell reconstitution after alpha-beta-depleted transplantation in children. This clonotype was counted ten times or more. V was cut by 3 bases and J by 0 bases, with 18 bases left in between. This CDR3 comprises 17 residues. Library preparation (for TCRbeta) was performed with unique molecular identifiers. Using its own MiXCR run on the PCR reads, TCRdb lists one record per CDR3 protein. The data show about 610,000 distinct CDR3 sequences, with over 9.5% seen just once and less than 4.5% held by the top ten. The receptor was isolated from a human donor who donated a stem cell graft to a child with acute myeloid leukemia. The chain combines TRBV12-3 or TRBV12-4 with TRBJ2-7; D is possibly TRBD1 (5 bases). The specimen comprised PBMCs from the stem cell graft donor, sampled from the stem cell graft. The CDR3 protein is CASSLGPRPKSSYEQYF. The DNA of the CDR3 is TGTGCCAGCAGTTTGGGGCCTAGGCCCAAAAGCTCCTACGAGCAGTACTTC.